This is a list of T cell receptor beta chains from one sample in a study of CD8 T cells in ankylosing spondylitis. Each CDR3 protein is one row after TCRdb ran MiXCR on the 5' RACE reads. This table holds a few hundred thousand distinct CDR3 sequences, roughly a tenth found once. The sample comprised blood, either unsorted or a sorted T cell fraction (not recorded which). The receptors were sampled from a male donor with ankylosing spondylitis or in good health (not recorded which). Each CDR3 is given with its conserved first and last residue. Each record gives: J gene, V gene, clone size, D gene, CDR3 protein, CDR3 DNA. A D gene is named only where the DNA matches it firmly. Clone size is given for some rows only: seen once, a few or many times, or a class if the clone is expanded.

J: TRBJ2-1
V: TRBV4-1
size: many
D: TRBD2
CDR3: CASSLISGRASSYNEQFF
DNA: TGCGCCAGCAGCCTAATTAGCGGGAGGGCCAGCTCCTACAATGAGCAGTTCTTC

J: TRBJ1-1
V: TRBV11-2
size: NA
D: TRBD1
CDR3: CASSLQGVRTEAFF
DNA: TGTGCCAGCAGCCTCCAGGGGGTCCGCACTGAAGCTTTCTTT

J: TRBJ2-1
V: TRBV5-1
size: many
D: TRBD2
CDR3: CASSLGLAGAYNEQFF
DNA: TGCGCCAGCAGCTTGGGCCTAGCGGGGGCCTACAATGAGCAGTTCTTC

J: TRBJ1-1
V: TRBV7-9
size: few
D: NA
CDR3: CASSPPGTIRYEAFF
DNA: TGTGCCAGCAGCCCACCCGGGACAATTAGGTATGAAGCTTTCTTT

J: TRBJ2-7
V: TRBV9
size: many
D: NA
CDR3: CASSVEQGYEQYF
DNA: TGTGCCAGCAGCGTAGAACAGGGCTACGAGCAGTACTTC

J: TRBJ2-1
V: TRBV12-3/TRBV12-4
size: few
D: NA
CDR3: CASRDGYNEQFF
DNA: TGTGCCAGCAGGGACGGCTACAATGAGCAGTTCTTC

J: TRBJ2-1
V: TRBV15
size: many
D: TRBD2
CDR3: CATSRTSGARNEQFF
DNA: TGTGCCACCAGCAGGACTAGCGGGGCCAGGAATGAGCAGTTCTTC

J: TRBJ2-7
V: TRBV7-2
size: NA
D: TRBD2
CDR3: CASSATVKREPYEQYF
DNA: TGTGCCAGCAGCGCTACGGTCAAGCGGGAGCCCTACGAGCAGTACTTC

J: TRBJ1-2
V: TRBV5-1
size: many
D: TRBD1
CDR3: CASSLIRQGGRDYGYTF
DNA: TGCGCCAGCAGCTTAATCCGCCAGGGGGGTCGCGACTATGGCTACACCTTC

J: TRBJ2-2
V: TRBV7-3
size: few
D: TRBD1
CDR3: CASSVRQGNTGELFF
DNA: TGTGCCAGCAGCGTACGACAGGGTAACACCGGGGAGCTGTTTTTT

J: TRBJ2-3
V: TRBV4-2
size: many
D: TRBD2
CDR3: CASSSGTSGGYTDTQYF
DNA: TGTGCCAGCAGCTCCGGGACTAGCGGGGGTTACACAGATACGCAGTATTTT

J: TRBJ2-7
V: TRBV28
size: few
D: NA
CDR3: CASTPGTGRTYEQYF
DNA: TGTGCCAGCACTCCAGGGACTGGTAGGACCTACGAGCAGTACTTC

J: TRBJ2-7
V: TRBV27
size: many
D: NA
CDR3: CASSPPSQQGRTYEQYF
DNA: TGTGCCAGCAGTCCACCCTCTCAACAGGGTAGGACCTACGAGCAGTACTTC

J: TRBJ2-1
V: TRBV29-1
size: many
D: TRBD2
CDR3: CSVEGTSSLEERGEQFF
DNA: TGCAGCGTTGAAGGGACTAGCAGCCTTGAGGAGCGGGGTGAGCAGTTCTTC

J: TRBJ1-2
V: TRBV7-2
size: few
D: NA
CDR3: CASSLVPGQPNGYTF
DNA: TGTGCCAGCAGCTTAGTCCCCGGACAGCCGAATGGCTACACCTTC

J: TRBJ1-1
V: TRBV7-8
size: few
D: NA
CDR3: CASTQTGTIEAFF
DNA: TGTGCCAGCACTCAAACGGGCACGATTGAAGCTTTCTTT

J: TRBJ2-7
V: TRBV12-3/TRBV12-4
size: many
D: NA
CDR3: CASSTSLREQYF
DNA: TGTGCCAGCAGTACTTCTCTGCGCGAGCAGTACTTC

J: TRBJ2-7
V: TRBV30
size: NA
D: TRBD1
CDR3: CAWRADHRGNSYEQYF
DNA: TGTGCCTGGAGGGCAGACCACAGGGGCAACTCCTACGAGCAGTACTTC

J: TRBJ1-6
V: TRBV7-9
size: many
D: TRBD1
CDR3: CASSKGGQGDSPLHF
DNA: TGTGCCAGCAGCAAAGGGGGACAGGGAGATTCACCCCTCCACTTT

J: TRBJ1-1
V: TRBV29-1
size: NA
D: NA
CDR3: CSVEGRETYRAEAFF
DNA: TGCAGCGTTGAAGGGAGGGAAACCTATCGGGCTGAAGCTTTCTTT

J: TRBJ2-7
V: TRBV7-8
size: many
D: TRBD2
CDR3: CASGLARLYEQYF
DNA: TGTGCCAGCGGACTAGCCCGTCTGTACGAGCAGTACTTC

J: TRBJ1-1
V: TRBV5-1
size: many
D: NA
CDR3: CASTSGTEAFF
DNA: TGCGCCAGCACATCGGGGACTGAAGCTTTCTTT

J: TRBJ2-1
V: TRBV5-1
size: many
D: TRBD2
CDR3: CASSSRTSGRALEYNEQFF
DNA: TGCGCCAGCAGCTCAAGGACTAGCGGGAGGGCCCTCGAGTACAATGAGCAGTTCTTC

J: TRBJ2-1
V: TRBV5-1
size: many
D: TRBD2
CDR3: CASRGLAGGYNEQFF
DNA: TGCGCCAGCAGGGGACTAGCGGGAGGATACAATGAGCAGTTCTTC

J: TRBJ2-1
V: TRBV27
size: few
D: TRBD2
CDR3: CASSLGGRASNEQFF
DNA: TGTGCCAGCAGTTTAGGCGGGAGGGCCTCCAATGAGCAGTTCTTC

J: TRBJ2-5
V: TRBV25-1
size: NA
D: NA
CDR3: CASSESGGNQRETQYF
DNA: TGTGCCAGCAGTGAATCAGGGGGGAACCAAAGGGAGACCCAGTACTTC

J: TRBJ2-5
V: TRBV5-8
size: NA
D: NA
CDR3: CASSLDKDQETQYF
DNA: TGTGCCAGCAGCCTGGACAAGGACCAAGAGACCCAGTACTTC

J: TRBJ2-2
V: TRBV7-3
size: many
D: NA
CDR3: CASSLNPGNTGELFF
DNA: TGTGCCAGCAGCCTGAATCCGGGGAACACCGGGGAGCTGTTTTTT

J: TRBJ1-1
V: TRBV20-1
size: NA
D: NA
CDR3: CSARDWQALTEAFF
DNA: TGCAGTGCTAGAGATTGGCAGGCCCTCACTGAAGCTTTCTTT

J: TRBJ1-1
V: TRBV7-8
size: many
D: NA
CDR3: CASSLKRQLNTEAFF
DNA: TGTGCCAGCAGCTTAAAGCGACAGCTGAACACTGAAGCTTTCTTT

J: TRBJ2-2
V: TRBV7-6
size: many
D: NA
CDR3: CASSARPGSSSTGELFF
DNA: TGTGCCAGCAGCGCCCGGCCCGGGAGTTCCTCCACCGGGGAGCTGTTTTTT

J: TRBJ1-6
V: TRBV6-1
size: many
D: NA
CDR3: CASIPDGDNSPLHF
DNA: TGTGCCAGCATTCCAGACGGAGATAATTCACCCCTCCACTTT

J: TRBJ2-1
V: TRBV12-3/TRBV12-4
size: NA
D: TRBD1
CDR3: CASSSLRGPYNEQFF
DNA: TGTGCCAGCAGTTCCTTGAGGGGGCCGTACAATGAGCAGTTCTTC